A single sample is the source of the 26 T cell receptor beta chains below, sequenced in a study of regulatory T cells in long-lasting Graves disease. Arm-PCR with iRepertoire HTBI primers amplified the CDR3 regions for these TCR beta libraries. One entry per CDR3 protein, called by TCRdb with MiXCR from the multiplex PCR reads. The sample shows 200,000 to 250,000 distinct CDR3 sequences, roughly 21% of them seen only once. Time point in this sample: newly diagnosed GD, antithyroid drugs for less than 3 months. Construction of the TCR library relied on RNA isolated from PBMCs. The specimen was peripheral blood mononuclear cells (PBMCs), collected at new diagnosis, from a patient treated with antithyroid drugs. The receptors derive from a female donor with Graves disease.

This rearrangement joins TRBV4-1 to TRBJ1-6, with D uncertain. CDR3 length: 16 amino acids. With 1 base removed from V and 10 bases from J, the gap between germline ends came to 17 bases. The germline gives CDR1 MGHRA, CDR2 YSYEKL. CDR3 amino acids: CASSQVKHGIRSPLHF. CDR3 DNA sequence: TGCGCCAGCAGCCAAGTAAAACACGGAATAAGGTCACCCCTCCACTTT.

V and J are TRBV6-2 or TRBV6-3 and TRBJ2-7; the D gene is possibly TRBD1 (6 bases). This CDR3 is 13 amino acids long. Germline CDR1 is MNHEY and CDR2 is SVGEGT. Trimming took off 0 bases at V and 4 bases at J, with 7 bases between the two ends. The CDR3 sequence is CASSYSTGYEQYF. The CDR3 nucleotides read TGTGCCAGCAGTTACTCTACAGGGTACGAGCAGTACTTC.

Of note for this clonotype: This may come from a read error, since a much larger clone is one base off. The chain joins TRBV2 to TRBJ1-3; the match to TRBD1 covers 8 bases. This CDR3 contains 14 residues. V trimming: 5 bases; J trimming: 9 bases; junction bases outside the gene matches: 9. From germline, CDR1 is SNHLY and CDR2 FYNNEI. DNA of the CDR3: TGTGCCAGCAGTTACGACAGGGGTGGCACCACCATATATTTT. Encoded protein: CASSYDRGGTTIYF.

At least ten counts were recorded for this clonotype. CDR3: CASSSVAGGGEQFF. The CDR3 DNA reads as TGTGCCAGCAGCTCCGTAGCGGGGGGCGGGGAGCAGTTCTTC. The chain links TRBV7-3 to TRBJ2-1; the match to TRBD2 covers 10 bases. Germline-derived CDR1 and CDR2 are SGHTA and FQGTGA. V trimming: 4 bases; J trimming: 10 bases; junction bases outside the gene matches: 7. The CDR3 totals 14 residues.

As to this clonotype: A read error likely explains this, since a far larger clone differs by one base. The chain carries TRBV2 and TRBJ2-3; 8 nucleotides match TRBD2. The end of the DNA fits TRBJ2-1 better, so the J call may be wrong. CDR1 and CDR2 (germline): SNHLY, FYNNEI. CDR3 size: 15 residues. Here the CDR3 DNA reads TGTGCCAGCAACCGTTTAGTTAGCGGGATCAGTGAGCAGTTCTTC. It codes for CASNRLVSGISEQFF.

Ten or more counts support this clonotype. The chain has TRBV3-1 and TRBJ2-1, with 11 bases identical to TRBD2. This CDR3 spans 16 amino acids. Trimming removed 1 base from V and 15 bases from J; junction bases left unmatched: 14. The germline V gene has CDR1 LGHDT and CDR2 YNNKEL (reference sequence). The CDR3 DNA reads TGTGCCAGCAGCCAAGGCCGTAGCGGGGGGGCCGGAGTTTGGTTCTTC. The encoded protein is CASSQGRSGGAGVWFF.

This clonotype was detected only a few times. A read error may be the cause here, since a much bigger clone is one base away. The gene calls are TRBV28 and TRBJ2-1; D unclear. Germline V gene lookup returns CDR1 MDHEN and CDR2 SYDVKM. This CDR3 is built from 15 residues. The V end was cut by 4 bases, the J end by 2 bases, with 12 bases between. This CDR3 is CASSWTRSPYNEQFF. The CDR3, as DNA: TGTGCCAGCAGTTGGACCCGGAGCCCCTACAATGAGCAGTTCTTC.

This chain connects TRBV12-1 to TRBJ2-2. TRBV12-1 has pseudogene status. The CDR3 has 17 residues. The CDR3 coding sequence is TGTGCCAGCAGCTTTGCTCAGTGGGCTCCGAACACCGGGGAGCTGTTTTTT. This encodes CASSFAQWAPNTGELFF.

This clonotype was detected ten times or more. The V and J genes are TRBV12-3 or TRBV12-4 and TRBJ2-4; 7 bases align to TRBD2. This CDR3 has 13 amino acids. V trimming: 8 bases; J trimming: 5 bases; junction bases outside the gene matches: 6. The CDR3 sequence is CASRRGVENIQYF. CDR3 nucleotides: TGTGCCAGCCGCCGGGGGGTTGAAAACATTCAGTACTTC.

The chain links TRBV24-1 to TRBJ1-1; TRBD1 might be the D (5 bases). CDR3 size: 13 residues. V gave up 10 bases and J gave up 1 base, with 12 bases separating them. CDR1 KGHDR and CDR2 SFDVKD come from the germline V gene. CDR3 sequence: CATQRGRNTEAFF. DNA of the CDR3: TGTGCCACTCAGAGGGGCCGGAACACTGAAGCTTTCTTT.

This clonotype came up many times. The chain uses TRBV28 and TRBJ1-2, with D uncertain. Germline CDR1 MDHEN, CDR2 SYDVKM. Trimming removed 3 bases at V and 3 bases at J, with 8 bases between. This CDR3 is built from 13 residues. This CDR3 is CASSFVFDYGYTF. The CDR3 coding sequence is TGTGCCAGCAGTTTCGTCTTCGACTATGGCTACACCTTC.

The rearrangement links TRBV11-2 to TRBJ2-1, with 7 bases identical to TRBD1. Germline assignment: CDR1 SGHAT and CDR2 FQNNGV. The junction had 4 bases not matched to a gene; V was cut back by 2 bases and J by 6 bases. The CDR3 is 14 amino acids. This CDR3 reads CASSLLRGPNEQFF. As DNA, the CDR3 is TGTGCCAGCAGCTTATTGAGGGGGCCCAATGAGCAGTTCTTC.

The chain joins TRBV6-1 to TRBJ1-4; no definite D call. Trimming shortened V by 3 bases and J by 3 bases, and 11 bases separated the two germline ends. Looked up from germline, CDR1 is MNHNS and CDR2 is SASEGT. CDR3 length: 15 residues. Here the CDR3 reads CASSEVGDSNEKLFF. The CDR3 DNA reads TGTGCCAGCAGTGAGGTCGGGGATTCTAATGAAAAACTGTTTTTT.

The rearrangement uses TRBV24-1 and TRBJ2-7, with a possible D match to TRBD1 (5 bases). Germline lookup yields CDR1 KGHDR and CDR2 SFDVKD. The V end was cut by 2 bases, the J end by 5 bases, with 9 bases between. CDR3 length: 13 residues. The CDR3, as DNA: TGTGCCACCAGTGATTACAGGTTCCACGAGCAGTACTTC. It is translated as CATSDYRFHEQYF.

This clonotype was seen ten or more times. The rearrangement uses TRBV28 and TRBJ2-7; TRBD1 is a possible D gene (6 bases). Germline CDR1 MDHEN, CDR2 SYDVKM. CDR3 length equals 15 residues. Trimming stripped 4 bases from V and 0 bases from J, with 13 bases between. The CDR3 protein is CASSSGTFASYEQYF. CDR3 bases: TGTGCCAGCAGTTCCGGGACATTCGCCTCCTACGAGCAGTACTTC.

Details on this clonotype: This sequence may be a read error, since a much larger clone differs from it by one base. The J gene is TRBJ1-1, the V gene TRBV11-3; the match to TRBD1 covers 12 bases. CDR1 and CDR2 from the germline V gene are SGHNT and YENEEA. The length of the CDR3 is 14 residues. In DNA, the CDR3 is TGTGCCAGCAGCTGGGGGACAGGGGGCACTGAAGCTTCCTTT. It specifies CASSWGTGGTEASF.

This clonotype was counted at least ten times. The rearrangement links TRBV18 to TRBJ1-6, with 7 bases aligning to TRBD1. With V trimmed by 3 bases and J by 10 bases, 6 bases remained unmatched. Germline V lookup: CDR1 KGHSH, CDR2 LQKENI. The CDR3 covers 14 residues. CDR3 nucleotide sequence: TGTGCCAGCTCACCCGAGACAGGGCGGTCACCCCTCCACTTT. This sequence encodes CASSPETGRSPLHF.

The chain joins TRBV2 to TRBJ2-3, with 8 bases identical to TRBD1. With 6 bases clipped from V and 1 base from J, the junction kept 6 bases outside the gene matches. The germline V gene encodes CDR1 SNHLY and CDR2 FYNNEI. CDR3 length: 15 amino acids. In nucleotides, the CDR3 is TGTGCCAGCAGAGCGACAGGGGAAGGCACAGATACGCAGTATTTT. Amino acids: CASRATGEGTDTQYF.

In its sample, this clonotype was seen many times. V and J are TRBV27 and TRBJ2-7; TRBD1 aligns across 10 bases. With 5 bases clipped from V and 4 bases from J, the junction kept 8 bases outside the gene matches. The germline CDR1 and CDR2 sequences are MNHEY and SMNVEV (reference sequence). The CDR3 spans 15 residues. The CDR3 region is CASSPRTGGVYEQYF. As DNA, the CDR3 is TGTGCCAGCAGTCCCCGGACAGGGGGGGTGTACGAGCAGTACTTC.

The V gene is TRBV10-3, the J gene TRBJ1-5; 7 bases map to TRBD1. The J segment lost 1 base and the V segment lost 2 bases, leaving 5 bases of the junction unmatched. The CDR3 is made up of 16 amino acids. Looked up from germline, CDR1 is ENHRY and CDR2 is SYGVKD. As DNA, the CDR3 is TGTGCCATCAGTGAGCGACAGGGCGAGAGCAATCAGCCCCAGCATTTT. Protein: CAISERQGESNQPQHF.

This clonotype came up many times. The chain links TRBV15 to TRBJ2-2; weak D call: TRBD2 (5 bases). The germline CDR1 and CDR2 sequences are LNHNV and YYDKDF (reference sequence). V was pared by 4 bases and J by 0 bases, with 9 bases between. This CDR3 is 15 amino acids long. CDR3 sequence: CATSIRGSNTGELFF. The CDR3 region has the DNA TGTGCCACCAGCATACGGGGATCGAACACCGGGGAGCTGTTTTTT. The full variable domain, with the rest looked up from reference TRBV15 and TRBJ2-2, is DAMVIQNPRYQVTQFGKPVTLSCSQTLNHNVMYWYQQKSSQAPKLLFHYYDKDFNNEADTPDNFQSRRPNTSFCFLDIRSPGLGDTAMYLCATSIRGSNTGELFFGEGSRLTVL.

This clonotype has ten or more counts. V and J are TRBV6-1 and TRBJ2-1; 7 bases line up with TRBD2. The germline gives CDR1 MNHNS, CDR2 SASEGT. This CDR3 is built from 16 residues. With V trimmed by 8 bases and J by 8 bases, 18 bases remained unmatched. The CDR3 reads CASGSSAAGTMYEQFF. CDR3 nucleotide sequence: TGTGCCAGCGGTAGCAGTGCAGCGGGAACGATGTATGAGCAGTTCTTC.

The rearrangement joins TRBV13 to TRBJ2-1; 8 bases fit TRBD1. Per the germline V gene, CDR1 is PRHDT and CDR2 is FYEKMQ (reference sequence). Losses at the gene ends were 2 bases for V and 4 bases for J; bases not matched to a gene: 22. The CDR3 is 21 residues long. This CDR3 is CASSLNSPDRDHLLGYNEQFF. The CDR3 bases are TGTGCCAGCAGCTTAAATTCTCCGGACAGGGATCATCTTCTGGGGTACAATGAGCAGTTCTTC.

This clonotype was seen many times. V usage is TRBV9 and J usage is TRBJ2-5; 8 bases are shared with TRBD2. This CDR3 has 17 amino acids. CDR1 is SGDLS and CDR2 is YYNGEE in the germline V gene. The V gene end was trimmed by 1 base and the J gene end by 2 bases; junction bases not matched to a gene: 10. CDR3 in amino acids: CASSVLGGGLGQETQYF. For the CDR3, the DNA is TGTGCCAGCAGCGTATTAGGAGGGGGACTAGGACAAGAGACCCAGTACTTC.

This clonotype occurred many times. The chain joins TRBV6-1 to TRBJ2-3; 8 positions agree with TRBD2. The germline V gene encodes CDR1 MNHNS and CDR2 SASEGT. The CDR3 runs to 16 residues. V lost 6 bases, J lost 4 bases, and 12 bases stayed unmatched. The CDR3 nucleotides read TGTGCCAGCAGGTCAAAGCGGGAGAGGGCCCCAGATACGCAGTATTTT. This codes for CASRSKRERAPDTQYF.

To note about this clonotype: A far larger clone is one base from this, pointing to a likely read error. DNA for the CDR3: TGTGCCAGCAGTTCTTGGACAGCGGGCACTGAAGCTTCCTTT. Its protein is CASSSWTAGTEASF. The chain has TRBV7-2 and TRBJ2-3; D tentatively reads TRBD1 or TRBD2 (6 bases each). The germline V gene has CDR1 SGHTA and CDR2 FQGNSA. This CDR3 has 14 residues.